Judged by frequency, the clone carrying this TCR beta chain is medium-sized (0.01 to 0.1%). What it recognizes is unknown. This sample is part of a study of human CD8 memory T cell subsets. TCR beta was sequenced from UMI-tagged 5' RACE libraries. TCRdb re-called the 5' RACE reads and gives one entry per CDR3 protein, without DNA. The sample table sets out just under 5,000 distinct CDR3 sequences. Germline CDR1 SEHNR, CDR2 FQNEAQ (reference sequence). CDR3 size: 16 residues. Negative magnetic separation enriched total CD8+ T cells. Study-level results: In this study, sequencing was restricted to T cell receptor beta chains only. Stem-like memory and precursor exhausted T cells were similarly highly diverse; effector memory cells were not. Stem-like memory and precursor exhausted T cell repertoires had very little in common with each other.

The specimen was CD8+ effector memory T cells (TEM) sorted from PBMCs. Subset indicated: effector memory CD8 T cells, CCR7- CD45RO+ CD95+. The chain employs TRBV7-9 and TRBJ2-7; with no DNA, the TCRdb D assignment of TRBD2 cannot be verified. This receptor was identified in a human donor in good health. This chain's CDR3 is CASSLIGGGLSYEQYF.